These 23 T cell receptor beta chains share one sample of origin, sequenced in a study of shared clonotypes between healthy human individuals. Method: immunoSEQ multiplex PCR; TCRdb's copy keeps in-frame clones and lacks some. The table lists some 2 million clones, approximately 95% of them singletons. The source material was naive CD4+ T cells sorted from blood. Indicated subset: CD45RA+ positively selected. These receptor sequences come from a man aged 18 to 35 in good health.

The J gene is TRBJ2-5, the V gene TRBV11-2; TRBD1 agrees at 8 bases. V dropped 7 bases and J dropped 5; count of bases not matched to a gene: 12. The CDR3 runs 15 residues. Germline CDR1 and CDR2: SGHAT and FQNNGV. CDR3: CASTTQGAAGETQYF. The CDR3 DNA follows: TGTGCCAGCACCACCCAGGGGGCGGCCGGGGAGACCCAGTACTTC.

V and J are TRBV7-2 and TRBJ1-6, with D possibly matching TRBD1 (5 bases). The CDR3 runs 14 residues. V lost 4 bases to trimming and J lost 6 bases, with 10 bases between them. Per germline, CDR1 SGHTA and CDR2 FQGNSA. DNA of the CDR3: TGTGCCAGCAGCTCACCAGGGAGTAATTCACCCCTCCACTTT. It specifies CASSSPGSNSPLHF.

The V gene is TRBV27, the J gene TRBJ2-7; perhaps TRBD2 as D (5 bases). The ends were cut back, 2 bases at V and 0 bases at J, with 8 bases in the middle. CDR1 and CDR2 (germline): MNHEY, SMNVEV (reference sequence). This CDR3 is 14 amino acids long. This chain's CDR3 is CASSLAGDSYEQYF. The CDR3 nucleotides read TGTGCCAGCAGTTTAGCCGGGGACTCCTACGAGCAGTACTTC.

CDR3 sequence reads: CASSRKTAPWVEQYF. The CDR3 DNA sequence: TGTGCCAGCAGCCGAAAGACAGCGCCATGGGTCGAGCAGTACTTC. The chain uses TRBV7-9 and TRBJ2-7, with D possibly matching TRBD1 (5 bases). CDR3 length: 15 amino acids. Germline V gene sequence: CDR1 SEHNR, CDR2 FQNEAQ (reference sequence). V dropped 5 bases and J dropped 6 bases, with 20 bases sitting between them.

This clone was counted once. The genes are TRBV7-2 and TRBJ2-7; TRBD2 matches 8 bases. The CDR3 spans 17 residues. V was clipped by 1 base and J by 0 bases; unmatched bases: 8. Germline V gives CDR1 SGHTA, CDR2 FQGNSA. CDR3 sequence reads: CASSLVISGTSSYEQYF. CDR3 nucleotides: TGTGCCAGCAGCTTAGTGATTAGCGGGACCTCCTCCTACGAGCAGTACTTC. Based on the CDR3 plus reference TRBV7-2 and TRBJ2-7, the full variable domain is GAGVSQSPSNKVTEKGKDVELRCDPISGHTALYWYRQSLGQGLEFLIYFQGNSAPDKSGLPSDRFSAERTGGSVSTLTIQRTQQEDSAVYLCASSLVISGTSSYEQYFGPGTRLTVT.

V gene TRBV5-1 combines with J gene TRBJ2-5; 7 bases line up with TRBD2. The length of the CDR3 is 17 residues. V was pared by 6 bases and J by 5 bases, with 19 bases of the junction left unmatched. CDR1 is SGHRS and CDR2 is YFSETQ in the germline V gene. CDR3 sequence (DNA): TGCGCCAGCAAGTATTTCGCTAGCGGATATTCCCGGGAGACCCAGTACTTC. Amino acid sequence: CASKYFASGYSRETQYF.

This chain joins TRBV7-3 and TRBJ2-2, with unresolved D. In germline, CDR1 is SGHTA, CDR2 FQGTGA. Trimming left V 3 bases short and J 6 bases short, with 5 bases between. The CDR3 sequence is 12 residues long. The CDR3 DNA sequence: TGTGCCAGCAGCTTGGACCCCGGGGAGCTGTTTTTT. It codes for CASSLDPGELFF.

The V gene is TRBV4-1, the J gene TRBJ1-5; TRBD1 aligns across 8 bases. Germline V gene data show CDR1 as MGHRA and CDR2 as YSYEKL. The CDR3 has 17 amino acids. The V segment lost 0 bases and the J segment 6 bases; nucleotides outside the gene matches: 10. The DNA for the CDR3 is TGCGCCAGCAGCCAAGACTCTGAGACAGGGGTAGGTCAGCCCCAGCATTTT. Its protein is CASSQDSETGVGQPQHF.

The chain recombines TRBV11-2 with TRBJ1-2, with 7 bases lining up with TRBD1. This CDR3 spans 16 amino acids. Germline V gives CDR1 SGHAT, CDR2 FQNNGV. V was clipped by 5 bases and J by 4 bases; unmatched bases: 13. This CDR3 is CASSPLLMTGSYGYTF. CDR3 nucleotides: TGTGCCAGCAGCCCCCTCTTAATGACAGGGAGCTATGGCTACACCTTC. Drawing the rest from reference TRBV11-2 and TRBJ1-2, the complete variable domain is EAGVAQSPRYKIIEKRQSVAFWCNPISGHATLYWYQQILGQGPKLLIQFQNNGVVDDSQLPKDRFSAERLKGVDSTLKIQPAKLEDSAVYLCASSPLLMTGSYGYTFGSGTRLTVV.

The CDR3 nucleotides are TGTGCCAGCATTGGGGACAACTATGGCTACACCTTC. Translating gives CASIGDNYGYTF. This chain joins TRBV2 and TRBJ1-2, with D perhaps TRBD1 (5 bases). The CDR3 loop spans 12 amino acids. CDR1 is SNHLY, CDR2 FYNNEI, per germline. V lost 7 bases and J lost 2, with 8 bases in between. The full variable domain, in which reference TRBV2 and TRBJ1-2 provide the parts outside the CDR3, is EPEVTQTPSHQVTQMGQEVILRCVPISNHLYFYWYRQILGQKVEFLVSFYNNEISEKSEIFDDQFSVERPDGSNFTLKIRSTKLEDSAMYFCASIGDNYGYTFGSGTRLTVV.

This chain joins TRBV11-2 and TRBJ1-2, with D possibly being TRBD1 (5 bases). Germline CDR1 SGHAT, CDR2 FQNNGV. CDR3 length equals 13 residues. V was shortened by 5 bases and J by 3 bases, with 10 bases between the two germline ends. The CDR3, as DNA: TGTGCCAGCAGCCGTGGGACGGACTATGGCTACACCTTC. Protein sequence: CASSRGTDYGYTF.

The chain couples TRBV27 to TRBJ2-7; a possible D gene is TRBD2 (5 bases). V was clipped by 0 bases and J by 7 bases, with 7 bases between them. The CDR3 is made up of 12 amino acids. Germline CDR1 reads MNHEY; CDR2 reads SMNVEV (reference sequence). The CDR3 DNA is TGTGCCAGCAGTTTATCTACGGGAGAGCAGTACTTC. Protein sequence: CASSLSTGEQYF.

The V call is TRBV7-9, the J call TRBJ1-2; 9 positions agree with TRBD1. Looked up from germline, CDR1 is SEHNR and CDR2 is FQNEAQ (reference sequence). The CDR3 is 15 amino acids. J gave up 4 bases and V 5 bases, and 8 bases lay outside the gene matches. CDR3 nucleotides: TGTGCCAGCAGCCCGGGGACAGGGACCTTCTATGGCTACACCTTC. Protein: CASSPGTGTFYGYTF.

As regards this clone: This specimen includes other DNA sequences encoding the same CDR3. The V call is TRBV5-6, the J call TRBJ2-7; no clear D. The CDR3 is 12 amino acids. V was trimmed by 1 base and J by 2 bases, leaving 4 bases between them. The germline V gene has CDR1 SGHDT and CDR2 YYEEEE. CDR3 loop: CASSLSTYEQYF. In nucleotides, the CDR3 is TGTGCCAGCAGCTTGAGCACCTACGAGCAGTACTTC.

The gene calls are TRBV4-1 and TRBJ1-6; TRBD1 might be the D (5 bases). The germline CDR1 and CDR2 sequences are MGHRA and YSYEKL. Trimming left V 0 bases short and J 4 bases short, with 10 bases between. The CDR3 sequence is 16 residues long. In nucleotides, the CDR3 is TGCGCCAGCAGCCAAGAAGGGGCGGTTTATAATTCACCCCTCCACTTT. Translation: CASSQEGAVYNSPLHF.

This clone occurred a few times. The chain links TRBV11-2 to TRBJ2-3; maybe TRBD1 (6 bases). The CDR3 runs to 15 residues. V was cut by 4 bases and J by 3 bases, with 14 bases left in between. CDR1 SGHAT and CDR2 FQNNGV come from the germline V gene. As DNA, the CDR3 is TGTGCCAGCAGCTCCCGGGACATGGGGACAGATACGCAGTATTTT. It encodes CASSSRDMGTDTQYF.

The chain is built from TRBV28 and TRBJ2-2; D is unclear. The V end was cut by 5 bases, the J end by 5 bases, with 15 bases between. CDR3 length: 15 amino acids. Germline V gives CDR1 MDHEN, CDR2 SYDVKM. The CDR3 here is CASSPGPRRTGELFF. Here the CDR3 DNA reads TGTGCCAGCAGTCCGGGCCCTAGGAGAACCGGGGAGCTGTTTTTT.

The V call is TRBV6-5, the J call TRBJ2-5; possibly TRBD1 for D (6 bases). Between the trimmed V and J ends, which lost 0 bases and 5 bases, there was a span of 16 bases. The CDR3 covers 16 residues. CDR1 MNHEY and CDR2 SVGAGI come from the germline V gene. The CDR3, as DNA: TGTGCCAGCAGTTACTCGGGACACCTCTCACGGGAGACCCAGTACTTC. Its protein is CASSYSGHLSRETQYF.

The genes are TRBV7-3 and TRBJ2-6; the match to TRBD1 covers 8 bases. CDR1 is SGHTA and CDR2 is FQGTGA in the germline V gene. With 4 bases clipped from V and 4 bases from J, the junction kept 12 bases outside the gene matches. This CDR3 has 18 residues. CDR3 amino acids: CASSSPVQGDAGANVLTF. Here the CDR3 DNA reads TGTGCCAGCAGCTCCCCGGTACAGGGGGATGCCGGGGCCAACGTCCTGACTTTC.

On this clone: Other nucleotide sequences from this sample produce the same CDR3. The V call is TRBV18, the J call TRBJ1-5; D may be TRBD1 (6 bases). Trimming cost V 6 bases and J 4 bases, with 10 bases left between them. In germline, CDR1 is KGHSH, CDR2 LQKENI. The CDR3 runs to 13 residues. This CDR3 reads CASSKDRNQPQHF. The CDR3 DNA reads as TGTGCCAGCTCCAAAGACAGGAATCAGCCCCAGCATTTT.

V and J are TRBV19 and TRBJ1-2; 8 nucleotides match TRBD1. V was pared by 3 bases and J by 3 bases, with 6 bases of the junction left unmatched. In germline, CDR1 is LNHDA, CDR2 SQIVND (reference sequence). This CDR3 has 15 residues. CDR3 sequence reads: CASSIQTGEDYGYTF. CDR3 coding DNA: TGTGCCAGTAGTATTCAGACAGGGGAGGACTATGGCTACACCTTC.

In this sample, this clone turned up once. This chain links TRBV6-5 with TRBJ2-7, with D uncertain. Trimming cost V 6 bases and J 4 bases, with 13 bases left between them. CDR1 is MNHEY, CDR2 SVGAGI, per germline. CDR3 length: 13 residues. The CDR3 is CASRARRRYEQYF. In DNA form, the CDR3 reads TGTGCCAGCAGGGCCCGACGTAGGTACGAGCAGTACTTC.

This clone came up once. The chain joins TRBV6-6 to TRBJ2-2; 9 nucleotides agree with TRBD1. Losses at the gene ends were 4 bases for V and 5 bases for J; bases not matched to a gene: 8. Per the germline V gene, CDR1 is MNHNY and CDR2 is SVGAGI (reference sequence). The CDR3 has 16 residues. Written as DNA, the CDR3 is TGTGCCAGCAGTTCCGGATCACAGGGGGCTACCGGGGAGCTGTTTTTT. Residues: CASSSGSQGATGELFF.